Presented here are 11 T cell receptor beta chains from one specimen sequenced in a study of beta chain features in type 1 diabetes. Reverse transcription of all isolated RNA meant that expressed TCRB transcripts were sequenced. Produced via immunoSEQ multiplex PCR; TCRdb's table is partial and in-frame only. The profile shows roughly 230,000 clones, around 10% of them singletons. The specimen was naive CD4+ T cells from blood. The receptors originated from a woman between 18 and 30 years old in good health.

The chain couples TRBV27 to TRBJ2-7; perhaps D is TRBD1 or TRBD2 (9 bases each). The CDR3 covers 19 residues. Germline V CDR1 and CDR2: MNHEY, SMNVEV (reference sequence). The ends were cut back, 1 base at V and 1 base at J, with 23 bases in the middle. The CDR3 sequence: CASSLYGTGFTSGSYEQYF. As DNA, the CDR3 is TGTGCCAGCAGTTTATACGGGACAGGGTTCACTAGCGGGTCCTACGAGCAGTACTTC.

The table lists this clone with a few counts. The chain couples TRBV7-9 to TRBJ2-5; 7 bases match TRBD2. The CDR3 is made up of 18 amino acids. Germline lookup yields CDR1 SEHNR and CDR2 FQNEAQ (reference sequence). The ends lost 5 bases at V and 1 base at J; junction bases unmatched: 16. The CDR3 DNA is TGTGCCAGCAGCCTCCTTGGGACTCGGGGAGGGTTCCAAGAGACCCAGTACTTC. It codes for CASSLLGTRGGFQETQYF. The whole variable domain, remainder taken from reference TRBV7-9 and TRBJ2-5, is DTGVSQNPRHKITKRGQNVTFRCDPISEHNRLYWYRQTLGQGPEFLTYFQNEAQLEKSRLLSDRFSAERPKGSFSTLEIQRTEQGDSAMYLCASSLLGTRGGFQETQYFGPGTRLLVL.

The rearrangement uses TRBV6-5 and TRBJ1-1; 7 bases map to TRBD1. Germline values: CDR1 MNHEY, CDR2 SVGAGI. Losses at the gene ends were 0 bases for V and 7 bases for J; bases not matched to a gene: 2. The CDR3 has 13 amino acids. CDR3 amino acids: CASSYSRDSEAFF. The CDR3 DNA reads TGTGCCAGCAGTTACTCGAGGGACAGTGAAGCTTTCTTT.

This clone turned up a few times. The rearrangement links TRBV9 to TRBJ1-1; D is perhaps TRBD1 (5 bases). V lost 3 bases to trimming and J lost 0 bases, with 21 bases between them. The length of the CDR3 is 18 residues. Per germline, CDR1 SGDLS and CDR2 YYNGEE. The DNA for the CDR3 is TGTGCCAGCAGCGAGGTACCGACGGGGGTTTTCATGAACACTGAAGCTTTCTTT. Its translation: CASSEVPTGVFMNTEAFF. The entire variable domain, with the rest obtained from reference TRBV9 and TRBJ1-1, is as follows: DSGVTQTPKHLITATGQRVTLRCSPRSGDLSVYWYQQSLDQGLQFLIQYYNGEERAKGNILERFSAQQFPDLHSELNLSSLELGDSALYFCASSEVPTGVFMNTEAFFGQGTRLTVV.

This clone was detected only a few times. The chain combines TRBV7-8 with TRBJ2-1, with 7 bases lining up with TRBD1. J gave up 9 bases and V 1 base, and 15 bases lay outside the gene matches. The CDR3 contains 17 residues. The germline gives CDR1 SGHVS, CDR2 FQNEAQ. Here the CDR3 reads CASSLVGTATGVGEQFF. DNA for the CDR3: TGTGCCAGCAGCTTAGTCGGGACAGCCACGGGCGTGGGTGAGCAGTTCTTC.

This clone was observed a few times. The chain links TRBV21-1 to TRBJ1-1. TRBV21-1 is designated a pseudogene. CDR3 size: 13 residues. CDR3 bases: TGTGCCAGCAGCGCGACGTCGGACGGAGGGGCTTTCTTT. This sequence encodes CASSATSDGGAFF.

This clone turned up a few times. This rearrangement joins TRBV7-2 to TRBJ1-4; D gene ambiguous. The CDR3 spans 14 residues. V was pared by 0 bases and J by 0 bases, with 2 bases between. Germline assignment: CDR1 SGHTA and CDR2 FQGNSA. The CDR3 DNA sequence: TGTGCCAGCAGCTTAGCCGCAACTAATGAAAAACTGTTTTTT. Protein product: CASSLAATNEKLFF.

The chain combines TRBV5-1 with TRBJ2-1; 9 bases match TRBD1. V lost 0 bases, J lost 6 bases, and 7 bases stayed unmatched. Per the germline V gene, CDR1 is SGHRS and CDR2 is YFSETQ. The CDR3 runs 16 residues. The CDR3 bases are TGCGCCAGCAGCTTGGAAACAGGGGGCATTTTCAATGAGCAGTTCTTC. Protein: CASSLETGGIFNEQFF.

The gene calls are TRBV9 and TRBJ2-2; 7 bases line up with TRBD1. Per the germline V gene, CDR1 is SGDLS and CDR2 is YYNGEE. This CDR3 contains 17 residues. Unmatched junction bases numbered 9, after V lost 2 bases and J lost 2 bases. CDR3 residues: CASSVLGTVPNTGELFF. Here the CDR3 DNA reads TGTGCCAGCAGCGTGCTTGGGACAGTCCCCAACACCGGGGAGCTGTTTTTT.

In its sample, this clone was seen many times. V gene TRBV7-2 combines with J gene TRBJ1-5; 8 positions match TRBD1. V lost 6 bases to trimming and J lost 3 bases; unmatched junction nucleotides: 4. Germline loops: CDR1 SGHTA, CDR2 FQGNSA. The CDR3 extends over 14 amino acids. As DNA, the CDR3 is TGTGCCAGCAGGCGGACAGGGTTCAATCAGCCCCAGCATTTT. Its protein is CASRRTGFNQPQHF.

The chain links TRBV25-1 to TRBJ2-2; 9 bases match TRBD1. The CDR3 consists of 16 residues. Germline assignment: CDR1 MGHDK and CDR2 SYGVNS. With V trimmed by 2 bases and J by 6 bases, 7 bases remained unmatched. CDR3 sequence reads: CASSETGTGSPGELFF. The CDR3, as DNA: TGTGCCAGCAGTGAAACCGGGACAGGGTCCCCCGGGGAGCTGTTTTTT. Together with reference TRBV25-1 and TRBJ2-2, the CDR3 gives the full variable domain: EADIYQTPRYLVIGTGKKITLECSQTMGHDKMYWYQQDPGMELHLIHYSYGVNSTEKGDLSSESTVSRIRTEHFPLTLESARPSHTSQYLCASSETGTGSPGELFFGEGSRLTVL.